Presented here are 4 T cell receptor beta chains from one specimen sequenced in a study of T cell responses to AZD1222 COVID-19 vaccine (dated by TCRdb to 2020 to 2023). The sample's time point label, in plain terms: baseline before first vaccination. Receptor amplification or capture employed the immunoSEQ multiplex PCR assay. The immuneACCESS repertoire file appears here via TCRdb, limited to in-frame rearrangements. These files lack a portion of the clones; in checked studies, under half of the deficit traces to unresolved V genes, and the cause of the others is not known. Across this sample there are over 150,000 clones, with 85% to 95% seen only once. Over 9.5% of the sample is held by the ten biggest clonotypes. Source: peripheral blood, taken on day 0 of AZD1222 vaccination. The receptors shown here come from an adult in good health.

The chain's CDR3 is CASSLGQAILHEQYF. CDR3 in DNA: TGCGCCAGCAGCCTTGGACAGGCAATATTGCACGAGCAGTACTTC. The chain uses TRBV4-1 and TRBJ2-7, with 7 bases lining up with TRBD1. The CDR3 spans 15 residues. Germline CDR1 reads MGHRA; CDR2 reads YSYEKL. V shed 4 bases and J 5 bases; nucleotides not matched to a gene: 11.

Remarks on this clone: A read error may account for a junction end that differs from germline. The chain couples TRBV19 to TRBJ1-1, with D unresolved. From germline, CDR1 is LNHDA and CDR2 SQIVND (reference sequence). The CDR3 is made up of 12 amino acids. CDR3 nucleotide sequence: TGTGCCAGTAGTGTAGAGAACACTGAAGCTTTCTTT. Translated: CASSVENTEAFF.

V is TRBV19 and J is TRBJ1-1; possibly TRBD1 for D (5 bases). This CDR3 region has 15 residues. V was trimmed by 8 bases and J by 4 bases, leaving 20 bases between them. Germline CDR1 LNHDA, CDR2 SQIVND (reference sequence). The CDR3 protein is CASWAPTAGLTEAFF. CDR3 DNA: TGTGCCAGTTGGGCCCCAACGGCGGGGCTCACTGAAGCTTTCTTT.

This clone has just one count. The J gene is TRBJ2-1, the V gene TRBV28; 8 bases are a match to TRBD1. V lost 4 bases, J lost 4 bases, and 9 bases stayed unmatched. From germline, CDR1 is MDHEN and CDR2 SYDVKM. This CDR3 contains 16 residues. The CDR3, as DNA: TGTGCCAGCAGTTCCCCATGGGGGACAGGATACAATGAGCAGTTCTTC. Translated: CASSSPWGTGYNEQFF.